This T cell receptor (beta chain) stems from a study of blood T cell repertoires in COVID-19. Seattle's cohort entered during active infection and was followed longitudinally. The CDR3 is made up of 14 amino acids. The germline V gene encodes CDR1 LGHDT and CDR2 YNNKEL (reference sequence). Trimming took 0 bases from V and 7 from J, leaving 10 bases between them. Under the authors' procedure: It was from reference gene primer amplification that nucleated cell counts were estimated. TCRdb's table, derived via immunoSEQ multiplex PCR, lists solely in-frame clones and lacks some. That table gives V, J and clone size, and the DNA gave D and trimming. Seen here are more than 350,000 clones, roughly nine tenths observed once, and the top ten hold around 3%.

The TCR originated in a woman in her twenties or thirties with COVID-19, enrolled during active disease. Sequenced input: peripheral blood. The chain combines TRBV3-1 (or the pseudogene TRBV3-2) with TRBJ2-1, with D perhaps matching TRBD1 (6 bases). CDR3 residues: CASSQEGAWNEQFF. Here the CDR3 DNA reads TGTGCCAGCAGCCAAGAGGGGGCCTGGAATGAGCAGTTCTTC.